This TCR beta chain was observed in a study of technical replicates of blood from a few donors. The V gene's germline CDR1 is MNHEY and CDR2 SVGAGI. V was trimmed by 4 bases and J by 2 bases, leaving 15 bases between them. The CDR3 length is 15 residues. This clone appeared a single time. TCRdb's table, derived via immunoSEQ multiplex PCR, lists solely in-frame clones and lacks some. The data show some 75,000 clones, about 96% seen once. Source material: T cells isolated from PBMCs. The sequence was obtained from a human donor in good health. This chain uses TRBV6-5 with TRBJ2-7; D possibly corresponds to TRBD2 (6 bases). As DNA, the CDR3 is TGTGCCAGCAGTTTAGGAGGAGGGTGGGCCTACGAGCAGTACTTC. Protein sequence: CASSLGGGWAYEQYF.